The 6 T cell receptor beta chains reported below all come from one sample, sequenced in a study of blood T cell repertoires in COVID-19. TCRdb's table, derived via immunoSEQ multiplex PCR, lists solely in-frame clones and lacks some. The sample lists roughly 75,000 clones, around 79% seen once, with over 8.5% in the top ten. The sample was peripheral blood. Receptors originate from a man aged 50-60 years with acute or convalescent COVID-19.

Only a few counts were recorded for this clone. CDR3 sequence: CASSHGGFLNTEAFF. CDR3 DNA sequence: TGTGCCAGTAGCCACGGGGGGTTTTTGAACACTGAAGCTTTCTTT. The V gene is TRBV19, the J gene TRBJ1-1; tentative D call: TRBD1 (5 bases). The V end lost 6 bases, the J end lost 0 bases, and 14 bases lay between the germline ends. Per germline, CDR1 LNHDA and CDR2 SQIVND (reference sequence). This CDR3 contains 15 residues.

This clone appeared once. The chain links TRBV6-5 to TRBJ1-4; D remains unclear. V lost 5 bases to trimming and J lost 8 bases, with 15 bases between them. Germline CDR1 MNHEY, CDR2 SVGAGI. The CDR3 contains 14 residues. The CDR3 loop reads CASSPTWAREKLFF. CDR3 nucleotide sequence: TGTGCCAGCAGTCCGACCTGGGCCAGGGAAAAACTGTTTTTT.

For this clone: At one boundary the junction diverges from the germline segment, which might be a read error. The chain is built from TRBV2 and TRBJ1-5; D is undetermined. Germline V lookup: CDR1 SNHLY, CDR2 FYNNEI. The CDR3 has 13 amino acids. The CDR3 DNA is TGTGCCAGCATAAGGGAGTGGAATCAGCTCCAGCATTTT. Residues: CASIREWNQLQHF.

This sequence joins TRBV27 and TRBJ1-4; the D gene is possibly TRBD1 (6 bases). Between the trimmed V and J ends, which lost 8 bases and 4 bases, there was a span of 8 bases. The CDR3 extends over 12 amino acids. Germline CDR1 is MNHEY and CDR2 is SMNVEV (reference sequence). CDR3 region: CASRTVNEKLFF. DNA for the CDR3: TGTGCCAGCCGGACAGTTAATGAAAAACTGTTTTTT. Full variable domain (rest looked up from reference TRBV27 and TRBJ1-4): EAQVTQNPRYLITVTGKKLTVTCSQNMNHEYMSWYRQDPGLGLRQIYYSMNVEVTDKGDVPEGYKVSRKEKRNFPLILESPSPNQTSLYFCASRTVNEKLFFGSGTQLSVL.

The V call is TRBV6-5, the J call TRBJ1-6; 7 bases fit TRBD1. The CDR3 has 14 amino acids. Trimming took 4 bases from V and 8 from J; bases not matched to a gene: 5. Germline V gene data show CDR1 as MNHEY and CDR2 as SVGAGI. CDR3 protein: CASSLTGTDSPLHF. The CDR3 nucleotides read TGTGCCAGCAGTTTAACCGGGACAGATTCACCCCTCCACTTT.

The rearrangement joins TRBV19 to TRBJ1-4, with unresolved D. V lost 5 bases, J lost 5 bases, and 15 bases lay in between. The germline V gene encodes CDR1 LNHDA and CDR2 SQIVND (reference sequence). This CDR3 has 15 amino acids. This chain's CDR3 is CASSDGGLLNEKLFF. CDR3 coding DNA: TGTGCCAGTAGTGATGGCGGGCTACTCAATGAAAAACTGTTTTTT.